Listed here are 22 T cell receptor beta chains from one sample, sequenced in a study of T cells in Graves' hyperthyroidism and ophthalmopathy (dated by TCRdb to between 2017 and 2020). The method was multiplex PCR. TCRdb shows the sequencer as Illumina HiSeq 2000. Amplification of TCR beta CDR3 regions was carried out from RNA transcripts. The TCR CDR3 was subjected to a first round of RT-PCR using the HTBI primer set and the Qiagen OneStep RT-PCR kit. TCRdb trimmed the raw reads at Q25, called clones with MiXCR and kept productive beta chains. Under each unique CDR3 protein, matching rows form one entry showing the most common genes and DNA. This sample holds under 350,000 distinct CDR3 sequences; approximately 18% were observed only once. The ten largest clones capture approximately 49% of the sample. The sequenced material came from blood. The receptors derive from a woman aged 45-65 years with Graves' hyperthyroidism.

This clonotype was found a few times. This chain uses TRBV28 with TRBJ1-4; 7 bases are a match to TRBD1. Per germline, CDR1 MDHEN and CDR2 SYDVKM. V shed 3 bases, J shed 8 bases, and the junction held 9 bases outside the gene matches. The CDR3 is 15 residues long. CDR3 DNA: TGTGCCAGCAGTTTTTCGACAGGGAGGAAGGAAAAACTGTTTTTT. As protein: CASSFSTGRKEKLFF. Together with reference TRBV28 and TRBJ1-4, the CDR3 gives the full variable domain: DVKVTQSSRYLVKRTGEKVFLECVQDMDHENMFWYRQDPGLGLRLIYFSYDVKMKEKGDIPEGYSVSREKKERFSLILESASTNQTSMYLCASSFSTGRKEKLFFGSGTQLSVL.

This clonotype was picked up many times. The J gene is TRBJ2-7, the V gene TRBV28, with 8 positions matching TRBD1. Looked up from germline, CDR1 is MDHEN and CDR2 is SYDVKM. V lost 6 bases to trimming and J lost 0 bases; unmatched junction nucleotides: 7. The CDR3 extends over 15 amino acids. CDR3 coding DNA: TGTGCCAGCAGCCCCGGACAGGGAAGCTCCTACGAGCAGTACTTC. Amino acids: CASSPGQGSSYEQYF. The variable domain in full, completed from reference TRBV28 and TRBJ2-7, reads DVKVTQSSRYLVKRTGEKVFLECVQDMDHENMFWYRQDPGLGLRLIYFSYDVKMKEKGDIPEGYSVSREKKERFSLILESASTNQTSMYLCASSPGQGSSYEQYFGPGTRLTVT.

In this sample, this clonotype turned up many times. This rearrangement joins TRBV18 to TRBJ2-3; 8 positions agree with TRBD1. Germline-derived CDR1 and CDR2 are KGHSH and LQKENI. The CDR3 contains 16 residues. Trimming removed 4 bases from V and 0 bases from J; junction bases left unmatched: 6. The CDR3 nucleotides read TGTGCCAGCTCACAGCAGGGGGCAATGAGCACAGATACGCAGTATTTT. This encodes CASSQQGAMSTDTQYF.

The gene calls are TRBV4-2 and TRBJ1-2; D is possibly TRBD1 (5 bases). The CDR3 is 13 residues long. CDR1 and CDR2 (germline): LGHNA, YNFKEQ. V was cut by 3 bases and J by 1 base, with 6 bases left in between. CDR3 in DNA: TGTGCCAGCAGCCAGGGGCATAACTATGGCTACACCTTC. It specifies CASSQGHNYGYTF.

This clonotype appeared a few times. V is TRBV5-4 and J is TRBJ2-7, with TRBD2 identical over 7 bases. CDR3 length: 14 residues. The ends lost 4 bases at V and 2 bases at J; junction bases unmatched: 6. Germline assignment: CDR1 SGHNT and CDR2 YYREEE (reference sequence). The CDR3 is CASSPRGGTYEQYF. CDR3 coding DNA: TGTGCCAGCAGCCCGAGGGGAGGGACCTACGAGCAGTACTTC.

The CDR3 DNA is TGTGCCAGCAGTCGGACAGGGGGCAAGCACAATCAGCCCCAGCATTTT. The encoded protein is CASSRTGGKHNQPQHF. The chain couples TRBV28 to TRBJ1-5, with 11 bases fitting TRBD1. The CDR3 consists of 16 residues. Germline CDR1 MDHEN, CDR2 SYDVKM. V was clipped by 5 bases and J by 3 bases; unmatched bases: 6.

Comments on this clonotype: A much bigger clone sits one base away, suggesting this may be a read error. The CDR3 DNA is TGTGCCAGCAGCCAGTTCCCAGGGGGCTACGAGCAGTACTTC. Translated, it gives CASSQFPGGYEQYF. V and J are TRBV3-1 and TRBJ2-7; 7 nucleotides agree with TRBD1. Germline CDR1 is LGHDT and CDR2 is YNNKEL (reference sequence). CDR3 length: 14 amino acids. V was clipped by 3 bases and J by 3 bases; unmatched bases: 5.

This clonotype was picked up a small number of times. The chain links TRBV5-4 to TRBJ2-1; TRBD2 matches 9 bases. The length of the CDR3 is 15 residues. Germline CDR1 and CDR2: SGHNT and YYREEE (reference sequence). V was clipped by 0 bases and J by 6 bases; unmatched bases: 4. The DNA for the CDR3 is TGTGCCAGCAGCTTGGAAGGGACTAGCTTCAATGAGCAGTTCTTC. Its protein product is CASSLEGTSFNEQFF.

The chain combines TRBV3-1 with TRBJ1-4, with unresolved D. Trimming took 2 bases from V and 10 from J, leaving 8 bases between them. The CDR3 consists of 12 residues. The germline gives CDR1 LGHDT, CDR2 YNNKEL (reference sequence). As DNA, the CDR3 is TGTGCCAGCAGCCAAATGGAATCAAAACTGTTTTTT. Amino acids: CASSQMESKLFF.

This chain links TRBV9 with TRBJ1-1; D may be TRBD1 (5 bases). V was clipped by 4 bases and J by 0 bases, with 13 bases between them. CDR3 size: 15 residues. Germline lookup yields CDR1 SGDLS and CDR2 YYNGEE. The DNA for the CDR3 is TGTGCCAGCAGCATCCAGGGAAACATGAACACTGAAGCTTTCTTT. It is translated as CASSIQGNMNTEAFF. Filled out from reference TRBV9 and TRBJ1-1, the complete variable domain reads DSGVTQTPKHLITATGQRVTLRCSPRSGDLSVYWYQQSLDQGLQFLIQYYNGEERAKGNILERFSAQQFPDLHSELNLSSLELGDSALYFCASSIQGNMNTEAFFGQGTRLTVV.

The J gene is TRBJ2-2, the V gene TRBV6-5, with D hard to call. V shed 3 bases and J shed 7 bases, with 15 bases lying between them. The germline gives CDR1 MNHEY, CDR2 SVGAGI. The length of the CDR3 is 15 residues. The CDR3 coding sequence is TGTGCCAGCAGTTATTCGCCCTTCAGTGGCGGGGAGCTGTTTTTT. Its translation: CASSYSPFSGGELFF.

This clonotype was seen a handful of times. This chain joins TRBV6-1 and TRBJ1-2; 10 nucleotides line up with TRBD1. The length of the CDR3 is 13 residues. Germline V gene sequence: CDR1 MNHNS, CDR2 SASEGT. The ends lost 6 bases at V and 6 bases at J; junction bases unmatched: 4. The CDR3 spells CASRTGTGDGYTF. CDR3 in DNA: TGTGCCAGCAGGACTGGGACAGGGGATGGCTACACCTTC.

This clonotype was counted ten times or more. The chain employs TRBV2 and TRBJ1-1; no reliable D call. V lost 3 bases and J lost 1, with 3 bases in between. This CDR3 contains 12 residues. Per the germline V gene, CDR1 is SNHLY and CDR2 is FYNNEI. This CDR3 is CASSDANTEAFF. In nucleotides, the CDR3 is TGTGCCAGCAGTGACGCGAACACTGAAGCTTTCTTT. Full variable domain (remainder filled in from reference TRBV2 and TRBJ1-1): EPEVTQTPSHQVTQMGQEVILRCVPISNHLYFYWYRQILGQKVEFLVSFYNNEISEKSEIFDDQFSVERPDGSNFTLKIRSTKLEDSAMYFCASSDANTEAFFGQGTRLTVV.

This clonotype was counted only a few times. CDR3 in amino acids: CSARDSGSHYTF. CDR3 DNA: TGCAGTGCTAGAGACTCAGGTTCTCACTACACCTTC. V gene TRBV20-1 combines with J gene TRBJ1-2; D gene unclear. The V and J ends lost 0 bases and 10 bases respectively, with 12 bases between them. This CDR3 is built from 12 residues. Germline assignment: CDR1 DFQATT and CDR2 SNEGSKA (reference sequence).

Comment on this clonotype: This CDR3 fails to terminate in the conserved phenylalanine or tryptophan, so it likely reflects a read error. This sequence joins TRBV5-1 and TRBJ2-6; D gene uncertain. The CDR3 is made up of 16 amino acids. Trimming cost V 4 bases and J 0 bases, with 11 bases left between them. Per the germline V gene, CDR1 is SGHRS and CDR2 is YFSETQ. CDR3 sequence (DNA): TGCGCCAGCAGCCTGGGTTCGAGCTCTGGGGCCAACGTCCTGACTTTA. This encodes CASSLGSSSGANVLTL.

A few counts support this clonotype. CDR3 bases: TGTGCCAGCAGGACAGGGGGCGCAGGAGACGAGCAGTACTTC. This encodes CASRTGGAGDEQYF. This chain connects TRBV28 to TRBJ2-7; 10 nucleotides match TRBD1. The V gene end was trimmed by 6 bases and the J gene end by 5 bases; junction bases not matched to a gene: 7. CDR1 MDHEN and CDR2 SYDVKM come from the germline V gene. The CDR3 sequence is 14 residues long.

The genes are TRBV19 and TRBJ2-1; 8 bases are a match to TRBD2. Germline CDR1 is LNHDA and CDR2 is SQIVND (reference sequence). J gave up 3 bases and V 10 bases, and 5 bases lay outside the gene matches. The length of the CDR3 is 13 residues. The CDR3 loop reads CATVSGNYNEQFF. In nucleotides, the CDR3 is TGTGCCACCGTTAGCGGGAACTACAATGAGCAGTTCTTC.

This clonotype occurred a few times. The rearrangement uses TRBV5-1 and TRBJ2-1; D is possibly TRBD1 or TRBD2 (6 bases each). The CDR3 sequence is 14 residues long. Trimming stripped 8 bases from V and 4 bases from J, with 16 bases between. Germline V gene data show CDR1 as SGHRS and CDR2 as YFSETQ. CDR3 protein: CASRGRLGYNEQFF. CDR3 nucleotides: TGCGCCAGTCGGGGGCGTCTGGGTTACAATGAGCAGTTCTTC. Supplemented by reference TRBV5-1 and TRBJ2-1, the full variable domain reads KAGVTQTPRYLIKTRGQQVTLSCSPISGHRSVSWYQQTPGQGLQFLFEYFSETQRNKGNFPGRFSGRQFSNSRSEMNVSTLELGDSALYLCASRGRLGYNEQFFGPGTRLTVL.

This clonotype showed up many times. The rearrangement joins TRBV2 to TRBJ1-2, with D perhaps TRBD1 (6 bases). V lost 3 bases and J lost 2, with 10 bases in between. Per the germline V gene, CDR1 is SNHLY and CDR2 is FYNNEI. The CDR3 loop spans 14 amino acids. CDR3 amino acids: CASSDRGKNYGYTF. The CDR3 bases are TGTGCCAGCAGTGATAGGGGGAAGAACTATGGCTACACCTTC.

On this clonotype itself: It may be a read error: a sequence one base away is much more abundant. The chain uses TRBV18 and TRBJ2-5; no firm D call. Germline V gene lookup returns CDR1 KGHSH and CDR2 LQKENI. The CDR3 consists of 14 residues. This chain's CDR3 is CVSSPVAYQETQYF. The DNA of the CDR3 is TGTGTCAGCTCACCTGTGGCTTACCAAGAGACCCAGTACTTC.

This clonotype was recorded once. A much larger clone is a single base away; this may be a read error. The chain has TRBV28 and TRBJ1-5; D remains ambiguous. V lost 6 bases to trimming and J lost 2 bases, with 17 bases between them. Germline CDR1 and CDR2: MDHEN and SYDVKM. CDR3 size: 16 residues. CDR3 residues: CASSPPRGEGNQPQHF. The CDR3 nucleotides read TGTGCCAGCAGCCCCCCGCGGGGAGAGGGCAATCAGCCCCAGCATTTT.

At least ten counts were recorded for this clonotype. The chain uses TRBV2 and TRBJ2-7; the D gene could be TRBD1 or TRBD2 (5 bases each). The CDR3 spans 14 residues. Germline V CDR1 and CDR2: SNHLY, FYNNEI. Trimming took off 6 bases at V and 4 bases at J, with 16 bases between the two ends. CDR3 bases: TGTGCCAGCAGCCGGGACGGCGAAGGGTACGAGCAGTACTTC. Translated, it gives CASSRDGEGYEQYF.